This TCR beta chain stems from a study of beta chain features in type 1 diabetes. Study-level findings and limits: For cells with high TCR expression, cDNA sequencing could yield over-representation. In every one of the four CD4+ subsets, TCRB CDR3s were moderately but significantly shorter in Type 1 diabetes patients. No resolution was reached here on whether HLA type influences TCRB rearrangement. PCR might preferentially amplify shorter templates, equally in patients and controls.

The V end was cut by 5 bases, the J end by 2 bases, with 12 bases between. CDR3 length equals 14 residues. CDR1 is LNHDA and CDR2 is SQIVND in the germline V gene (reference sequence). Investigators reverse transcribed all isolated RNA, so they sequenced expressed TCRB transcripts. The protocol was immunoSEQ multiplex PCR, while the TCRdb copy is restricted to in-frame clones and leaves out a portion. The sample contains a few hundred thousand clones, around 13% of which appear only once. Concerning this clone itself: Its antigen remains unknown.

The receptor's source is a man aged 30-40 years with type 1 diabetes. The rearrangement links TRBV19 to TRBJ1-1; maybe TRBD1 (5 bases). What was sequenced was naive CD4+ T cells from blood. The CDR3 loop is CASSVNDRNTEAFF. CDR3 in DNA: TGTGCCAGTAGTGTCAACGACAGAAACACTGAAGCTTTCTTT.